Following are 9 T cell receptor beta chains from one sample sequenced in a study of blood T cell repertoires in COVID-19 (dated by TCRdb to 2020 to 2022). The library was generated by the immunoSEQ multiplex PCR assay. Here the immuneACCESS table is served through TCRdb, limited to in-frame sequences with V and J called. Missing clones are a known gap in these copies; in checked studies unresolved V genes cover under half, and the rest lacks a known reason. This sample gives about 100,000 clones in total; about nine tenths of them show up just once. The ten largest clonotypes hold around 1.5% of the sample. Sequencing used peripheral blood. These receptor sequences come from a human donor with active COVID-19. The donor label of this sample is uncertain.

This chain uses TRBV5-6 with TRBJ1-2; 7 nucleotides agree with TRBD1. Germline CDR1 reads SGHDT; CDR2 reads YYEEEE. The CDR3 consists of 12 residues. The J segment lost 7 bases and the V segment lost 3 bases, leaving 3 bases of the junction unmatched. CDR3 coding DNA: TGTGCCAGCAGCTCCGACAGGGTTGGCTACACCTTC. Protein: CASSSDRVGYTF. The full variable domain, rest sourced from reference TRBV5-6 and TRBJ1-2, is DAGVTQSPTHLIKTRGQQVTLRCSPKSGHDTVSWYQQALGQGPQFIFQYYEEEERQRGNFPDRFSGHQFPNYSSELNVNALLLGDSALYLCASSSDRVGYTFGSGTRLTVV.

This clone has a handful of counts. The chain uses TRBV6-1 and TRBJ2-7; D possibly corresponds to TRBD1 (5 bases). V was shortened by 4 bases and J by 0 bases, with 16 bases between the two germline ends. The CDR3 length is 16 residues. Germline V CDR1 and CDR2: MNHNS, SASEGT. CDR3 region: CASSGAGRDNSYEQYF. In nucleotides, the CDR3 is TGTGCCAGCAGTGGAGCTGGCAGGGATAACTCCTACGAGCAGTACTTC.

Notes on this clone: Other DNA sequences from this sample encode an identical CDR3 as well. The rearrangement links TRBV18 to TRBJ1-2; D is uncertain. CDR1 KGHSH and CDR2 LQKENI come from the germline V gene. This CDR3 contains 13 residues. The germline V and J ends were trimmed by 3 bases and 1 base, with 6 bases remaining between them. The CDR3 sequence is CASSPNSNYGYTF. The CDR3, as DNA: TGTGCCAGCTCACCGAACAGTAACTATGGCTACACCTTC.

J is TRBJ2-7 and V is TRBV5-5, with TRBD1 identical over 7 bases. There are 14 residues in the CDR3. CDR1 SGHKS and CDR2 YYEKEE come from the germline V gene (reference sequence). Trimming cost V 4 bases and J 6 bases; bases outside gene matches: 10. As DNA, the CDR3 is TGTGCCAGCAGCCTTCGACAGGGTATGCGCGAGCAGTACTTC. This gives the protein CASSLRQGMREQYF.

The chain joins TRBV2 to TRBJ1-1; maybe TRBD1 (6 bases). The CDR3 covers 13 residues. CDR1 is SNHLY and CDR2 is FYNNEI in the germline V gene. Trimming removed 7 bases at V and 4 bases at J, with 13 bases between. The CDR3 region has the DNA TGTGCCAGCACTACAGGGTTGGGCACTGAAGCTTTCTTT. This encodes CASTTGLGTEAFF. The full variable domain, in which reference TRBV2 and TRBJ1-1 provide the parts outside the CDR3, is EPEVTQTPSHQVTQMGQEVILRCVPISNHLYFYWYRQILGQKVEFLVSFYNNEISEKSEIFDDQFSVERPDGSNFTLKIRSTKLEDSAMYFCASTTGLGTEAFFGQGTRLTVV.

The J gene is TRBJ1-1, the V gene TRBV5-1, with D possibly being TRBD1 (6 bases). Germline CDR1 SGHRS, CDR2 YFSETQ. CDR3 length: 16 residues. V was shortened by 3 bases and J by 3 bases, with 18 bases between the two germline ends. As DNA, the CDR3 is TGCGCCAGCAGCTCTGCAACATACAGGGTGGACACTGAAGCTTTCTTT. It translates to CASSSATYRVDTEAFF.

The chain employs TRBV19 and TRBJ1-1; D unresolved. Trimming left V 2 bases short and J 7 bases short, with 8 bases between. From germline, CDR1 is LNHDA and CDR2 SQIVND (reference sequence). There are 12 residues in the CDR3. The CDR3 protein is CASSILVGEAFF. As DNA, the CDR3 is TGTGCCAGTAGTATACTGGTCGGTGAAGCTTTCTTT.

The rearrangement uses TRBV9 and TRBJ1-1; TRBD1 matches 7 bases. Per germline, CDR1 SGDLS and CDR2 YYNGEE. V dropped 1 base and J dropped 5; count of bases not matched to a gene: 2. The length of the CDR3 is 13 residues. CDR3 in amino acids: CASSVQGGTEAFF. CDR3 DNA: TGTGCCAGCAGCGTACAGGGGGGTACTGAAGCTTTCTTT.

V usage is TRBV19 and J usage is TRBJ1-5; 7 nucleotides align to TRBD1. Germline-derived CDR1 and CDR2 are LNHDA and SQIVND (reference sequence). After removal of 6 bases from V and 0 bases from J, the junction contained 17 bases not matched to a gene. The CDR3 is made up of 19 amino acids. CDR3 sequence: CASRRLGQINLNSNQPQHF. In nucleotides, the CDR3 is TGTGCCAGTAGGCGCTTGGGACAGATTAACTTAAATAGCAATCAGCCCCAGCATTTT.